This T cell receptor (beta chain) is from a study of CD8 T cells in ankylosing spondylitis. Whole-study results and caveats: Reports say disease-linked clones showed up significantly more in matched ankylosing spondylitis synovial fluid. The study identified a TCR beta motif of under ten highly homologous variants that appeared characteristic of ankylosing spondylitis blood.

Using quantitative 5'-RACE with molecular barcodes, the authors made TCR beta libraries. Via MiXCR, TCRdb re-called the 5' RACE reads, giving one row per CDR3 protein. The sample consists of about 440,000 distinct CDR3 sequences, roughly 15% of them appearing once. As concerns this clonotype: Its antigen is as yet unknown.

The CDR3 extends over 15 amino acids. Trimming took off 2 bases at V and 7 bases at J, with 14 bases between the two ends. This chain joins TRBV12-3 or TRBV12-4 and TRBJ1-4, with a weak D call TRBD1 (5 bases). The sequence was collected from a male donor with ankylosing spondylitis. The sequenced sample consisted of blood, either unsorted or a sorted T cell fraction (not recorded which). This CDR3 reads CASSLRGRDREKLFF. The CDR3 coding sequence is TGTGCCAGCAGTTTACGCGGCAGGGATCGTGAAAAACTGTTTTTT.